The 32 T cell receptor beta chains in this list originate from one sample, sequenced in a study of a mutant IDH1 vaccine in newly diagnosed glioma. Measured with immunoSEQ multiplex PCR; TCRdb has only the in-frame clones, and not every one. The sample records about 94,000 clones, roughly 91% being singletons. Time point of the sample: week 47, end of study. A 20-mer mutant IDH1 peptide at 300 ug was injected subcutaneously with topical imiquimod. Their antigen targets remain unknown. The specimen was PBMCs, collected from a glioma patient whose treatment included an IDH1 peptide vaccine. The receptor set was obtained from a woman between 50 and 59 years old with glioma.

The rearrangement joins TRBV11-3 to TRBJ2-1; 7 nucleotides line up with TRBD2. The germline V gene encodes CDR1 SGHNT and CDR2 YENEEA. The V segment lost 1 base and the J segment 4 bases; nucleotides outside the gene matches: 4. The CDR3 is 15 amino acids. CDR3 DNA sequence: TGTGCCAGCAGCTTAGGTTCTAGCGGATACAATGAGCAGTTCTTC. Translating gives CASSLGSSGYNEQFF.

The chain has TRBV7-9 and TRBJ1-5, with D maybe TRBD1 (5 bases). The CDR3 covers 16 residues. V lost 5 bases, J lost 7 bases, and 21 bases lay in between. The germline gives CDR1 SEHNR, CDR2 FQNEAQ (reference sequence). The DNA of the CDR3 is TGTGCCAGCAGCGCAGCATCTCAGGGTGGTGGGCAGCCCCAGCATTTT. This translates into CASSAASQGGGQPQHF.

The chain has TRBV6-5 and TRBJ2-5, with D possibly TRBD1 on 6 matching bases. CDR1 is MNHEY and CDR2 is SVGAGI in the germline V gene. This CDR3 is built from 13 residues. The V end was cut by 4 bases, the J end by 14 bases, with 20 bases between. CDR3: CASSSSYRESSYF. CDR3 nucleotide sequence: TGTGCCAGCAGTTCCTCGTACAGGGAATCCTCTTACTTC.

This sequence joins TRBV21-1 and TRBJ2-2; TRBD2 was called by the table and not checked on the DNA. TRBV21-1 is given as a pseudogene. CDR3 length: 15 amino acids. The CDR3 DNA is TGTGCCAGCAGCCCCGGGGGTGGGGAGCCCGGGGAGCTGTTTTTT. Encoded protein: CASSPGGGEPGELFF.

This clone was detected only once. CDR3 in amino acids: CASSTPFRQGAYEQYF. The DNA of the CDR3 is TGTGCCAGCAGCACCCCGTTCAGGCAGGGGGCTTACGAGCAGTACTTC. V and J are TRBV7-9 and TRBJ2-7; 8 nucleotides match TRBD1. Germline V gives CDR1 SEHNR, CDR2 FQNEAQ (reference sequence). V lost 5 bases and J lost 4; bases outside the gene matches: 13. CDR3 length: 16 amino acids.

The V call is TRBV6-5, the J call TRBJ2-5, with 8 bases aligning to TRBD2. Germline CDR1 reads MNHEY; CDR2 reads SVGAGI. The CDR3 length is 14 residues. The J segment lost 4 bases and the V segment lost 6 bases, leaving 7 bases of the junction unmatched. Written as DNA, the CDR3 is TGTGCCAGCAGCCCCCCCGGGAGGGTAGAGACCCAGTACTTC. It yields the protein CASSPPGRVETQYF.

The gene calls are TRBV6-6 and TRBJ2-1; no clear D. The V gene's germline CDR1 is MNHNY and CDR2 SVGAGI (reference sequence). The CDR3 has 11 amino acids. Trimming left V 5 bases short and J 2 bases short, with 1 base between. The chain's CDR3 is CASSPYNEQFF. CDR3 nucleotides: TGTGCCAGCAGTCCCTACAATGAGCAGTTCTTC.

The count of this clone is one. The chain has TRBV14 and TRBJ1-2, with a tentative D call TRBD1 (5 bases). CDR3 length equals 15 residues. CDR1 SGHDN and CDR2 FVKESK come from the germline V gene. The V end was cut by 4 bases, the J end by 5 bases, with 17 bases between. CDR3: CASSRSAVGVYGYTF. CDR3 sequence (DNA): TGTGCCAGCAGCCGATCGGCGGTAGGGGTTTATGGCTACACCTTC.

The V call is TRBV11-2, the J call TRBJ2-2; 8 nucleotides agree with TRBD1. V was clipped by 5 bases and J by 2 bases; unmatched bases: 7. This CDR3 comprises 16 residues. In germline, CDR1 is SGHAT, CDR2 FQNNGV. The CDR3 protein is CASSVWDRINTGELFF. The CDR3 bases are TGTGCCAGCAGCGTGTGGGACAGGATAAACACCGGGGAGCTGTTTTTT.

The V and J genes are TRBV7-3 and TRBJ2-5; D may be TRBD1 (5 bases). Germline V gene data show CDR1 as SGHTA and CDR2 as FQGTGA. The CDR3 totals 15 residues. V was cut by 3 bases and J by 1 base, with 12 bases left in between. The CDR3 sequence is CASSLGWQGQETQYF. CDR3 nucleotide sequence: TGTGCCAGCAGCTTGGGGTGGCAGGGCCAAGAGACCCAGTACTTC.

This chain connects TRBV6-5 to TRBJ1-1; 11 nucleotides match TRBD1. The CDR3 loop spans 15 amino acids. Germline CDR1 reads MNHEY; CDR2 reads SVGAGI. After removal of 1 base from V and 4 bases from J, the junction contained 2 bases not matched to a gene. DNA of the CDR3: TGTGCCAGCAGTTACTGGGGACAGGGGGGCACTGAAGCTTTCTTT. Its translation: CASSYWGQGGTEAFF.

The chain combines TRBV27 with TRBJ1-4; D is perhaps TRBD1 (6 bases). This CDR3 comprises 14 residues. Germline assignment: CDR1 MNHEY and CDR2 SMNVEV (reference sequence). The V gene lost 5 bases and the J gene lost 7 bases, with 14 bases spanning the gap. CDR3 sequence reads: CASSRGRFVEKLFF. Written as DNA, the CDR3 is TGTGCCAGCAGTCGGGGGCGGTTTGTTGAAAAACTGTTTTTT. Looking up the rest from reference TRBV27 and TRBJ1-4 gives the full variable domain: EAQVTQNPRYLITVTGKKLTVTCSQNMNHEYMSWYRQDPGLGLRQIYYSMNVEVTDKGDVPEGYKVSRKEKRNFPLILESPSPNQTSLYFCASSRGRFVEKLFFGSGTQLSVL.

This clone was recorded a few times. DNA of the CDR3: TGTGCCAGTAGGAGGGCTAGGCGCTACACCTTC. Translated: CASRRARRYTF. The chain employs TRBV19 and TRBJ1-2; no clear D gene. Germline loops: CDR1 LNHDA, CDR2 SQIVND (reference sequence). Trimming shortened V by 6 bases and J by 9 bases, and 11 bases separated the two germline ends. The CDR3 has 11 residues. The full variable domain, completed using reference TRBV19 and TRBJ1-2, is DGGITQSPKYLFRKEGQNVTLSCEQNLNHDAMYWYRQDPGQGLRLIYYSQIVNDFQKGDIAEGYSVSREKKESFPLTVTSAQKNPTAFYLCASRRARRYTFGSGTRLTVV.

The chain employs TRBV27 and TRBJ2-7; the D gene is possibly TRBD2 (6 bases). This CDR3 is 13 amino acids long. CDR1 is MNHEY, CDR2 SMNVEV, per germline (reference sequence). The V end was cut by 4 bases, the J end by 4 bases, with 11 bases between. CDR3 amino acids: CASSSGTWYEQYF. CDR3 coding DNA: TGTGCCAGCAGTTCCGGGACTTGGTACGAGCAGTACTTC.

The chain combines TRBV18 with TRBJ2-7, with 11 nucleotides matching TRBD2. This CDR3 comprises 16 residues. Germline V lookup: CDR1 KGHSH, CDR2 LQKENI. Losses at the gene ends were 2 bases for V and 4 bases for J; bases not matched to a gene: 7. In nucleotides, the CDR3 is TGTGCCAGCTCACCAACCGGGACTAGCGGAACTTACGAGCAGTACTTC. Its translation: CASSPTGTSGTYEQYF.

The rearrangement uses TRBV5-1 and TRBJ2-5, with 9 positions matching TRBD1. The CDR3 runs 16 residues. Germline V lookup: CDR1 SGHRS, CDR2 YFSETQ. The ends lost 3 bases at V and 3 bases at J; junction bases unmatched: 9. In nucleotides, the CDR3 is TGCGCCAGCAGCTATGGGGTTGGGGACAGGGAAGAGACCCAGTACTTC. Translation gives CASSYGVGDREETQYF.

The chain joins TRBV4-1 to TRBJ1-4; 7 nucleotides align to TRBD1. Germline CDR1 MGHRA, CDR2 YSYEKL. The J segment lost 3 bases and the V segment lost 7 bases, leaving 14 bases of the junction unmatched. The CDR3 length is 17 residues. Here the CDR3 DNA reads TGCGCCAGCACCAACAGGGGTAGGGGGGCGGCTAATGAAAAACTGTTTTTT. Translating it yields CASTNRGRGAANEKLFF.

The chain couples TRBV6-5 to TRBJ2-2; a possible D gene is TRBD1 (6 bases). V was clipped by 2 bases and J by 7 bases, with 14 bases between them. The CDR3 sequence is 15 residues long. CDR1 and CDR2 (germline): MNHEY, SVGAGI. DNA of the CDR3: TGTGCCAGCAGTTACGATGGGGGCCCGGGCGGGGAGCTGTTTTTT. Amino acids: CASSYDGGPGGELFF.

CDR3 in amino acids: CAISEGGGNTEAFF. CDR3 sequence (DNA): TGTGCCATCAGTGAAGGGGGTGGGAACACTGAAGCTTTCTTT. J is TRBJ1-1 and V is TRBV10-3, with TRBD1 as a possible D gene (6 bases). CDR3 length: 14 residues. Per germline, CDR1 ENHRY and CDR2 SYGVKD. Trimming pared 3 bases from V and 1 base from J, leaving 9 bases between.

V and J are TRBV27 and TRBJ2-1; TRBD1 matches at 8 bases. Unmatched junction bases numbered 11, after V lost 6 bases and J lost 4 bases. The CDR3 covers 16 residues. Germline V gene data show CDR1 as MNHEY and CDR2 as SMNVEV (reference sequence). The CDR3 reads CASRVLQGGPYNEQFF. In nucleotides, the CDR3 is TGTGCCAGCAGAGTATTACAGGGGGGACCTTACAATGAGCAGTTCTTC.

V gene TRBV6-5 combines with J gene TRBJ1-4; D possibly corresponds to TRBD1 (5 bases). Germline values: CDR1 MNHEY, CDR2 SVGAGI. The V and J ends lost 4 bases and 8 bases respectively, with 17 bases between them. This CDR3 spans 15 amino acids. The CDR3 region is CASSSSGARKEKLFF. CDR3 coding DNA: TGTGCCAGCAGTTCCTCCGGGGCCCGAAAAGAAAAACTGTTTTTT.

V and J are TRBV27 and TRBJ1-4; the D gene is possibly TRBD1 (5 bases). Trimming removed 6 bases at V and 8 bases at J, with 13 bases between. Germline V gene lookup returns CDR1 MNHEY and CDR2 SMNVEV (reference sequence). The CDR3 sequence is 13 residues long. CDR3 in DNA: TGTGCCAGCAGGGACCGGGGCCAGGAAAAACTGTTTTTT. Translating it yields CASRDRGQEKLFF.

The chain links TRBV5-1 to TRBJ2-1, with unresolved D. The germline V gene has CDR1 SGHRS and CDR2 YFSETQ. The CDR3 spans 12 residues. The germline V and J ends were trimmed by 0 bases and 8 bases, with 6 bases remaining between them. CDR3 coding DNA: TGCGCCAGCAGCTTGGGGCTTTATGAGCAGTTCTTC. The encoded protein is CASSLGLYEQFF.

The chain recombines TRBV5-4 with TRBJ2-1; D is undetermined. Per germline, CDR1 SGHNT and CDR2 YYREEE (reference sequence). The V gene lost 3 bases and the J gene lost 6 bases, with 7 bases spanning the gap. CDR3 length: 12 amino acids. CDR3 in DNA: TGTGCCAGCAGCTGGATGGTCAATGAGCAGTTCTTC. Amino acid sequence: CASSWMVNEQFF.

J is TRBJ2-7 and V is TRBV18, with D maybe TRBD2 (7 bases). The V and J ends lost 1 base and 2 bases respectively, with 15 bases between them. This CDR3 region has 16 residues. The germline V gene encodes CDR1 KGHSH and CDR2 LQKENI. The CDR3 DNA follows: TGTGCCAGCTCACCACAGGGGGGGAGGGGAACCTACGAGCAGTACTTC. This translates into CASSPQGGRGTYEQYF. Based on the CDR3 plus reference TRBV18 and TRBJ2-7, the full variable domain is NAGVMQNPRHLVRRRGQEARLRCSPMKGHSHVYWYRQLPEEGLKFMVYLQKENIIDESGMPKERFSAEFPKEGPSILRIQQVVRGDSAAYFCASSPQGGRGTYEQYFGPGTRLTVT.

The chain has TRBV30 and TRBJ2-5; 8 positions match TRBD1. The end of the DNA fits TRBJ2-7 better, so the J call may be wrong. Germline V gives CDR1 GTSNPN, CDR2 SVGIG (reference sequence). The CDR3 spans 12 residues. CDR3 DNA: TGTGCCTGGCGGGACAGGTCCTACGAGCAGTACTTC. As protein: CAWRDRSYEQYF.

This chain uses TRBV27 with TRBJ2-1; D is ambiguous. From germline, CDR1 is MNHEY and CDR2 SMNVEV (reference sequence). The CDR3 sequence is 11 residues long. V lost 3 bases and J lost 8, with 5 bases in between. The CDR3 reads CASSFAHEQFF. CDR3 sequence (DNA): TGTGCCAGCAGTTTTGCCCATGAGCAGTTCTTC.

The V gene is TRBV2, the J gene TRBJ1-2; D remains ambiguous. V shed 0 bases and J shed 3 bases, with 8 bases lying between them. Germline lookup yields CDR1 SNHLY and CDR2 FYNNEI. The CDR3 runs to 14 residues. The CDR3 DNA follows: TGTGCCAGCAGTGAAGCTAGGCAGGACTATGGCTACACCTTC. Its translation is CASSEARQDYGYTF.

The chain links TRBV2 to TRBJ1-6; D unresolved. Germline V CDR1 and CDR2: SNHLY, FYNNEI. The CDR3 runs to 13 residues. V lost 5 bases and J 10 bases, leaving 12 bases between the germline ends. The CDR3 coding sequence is TGTGCCAGCAGTCCCCCCCCGGGATCACCCCTCCACTTT. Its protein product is CASSPPPGSPLHF.

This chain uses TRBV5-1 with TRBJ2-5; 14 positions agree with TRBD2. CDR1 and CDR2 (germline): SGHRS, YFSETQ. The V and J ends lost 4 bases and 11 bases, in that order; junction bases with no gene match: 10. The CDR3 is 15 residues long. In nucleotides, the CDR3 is TGCGCCAGCAGCCGGACCGGACTAGCGGGAGGTGAGCAGTACTTC. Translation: CASSRTGLAGGEQYF.

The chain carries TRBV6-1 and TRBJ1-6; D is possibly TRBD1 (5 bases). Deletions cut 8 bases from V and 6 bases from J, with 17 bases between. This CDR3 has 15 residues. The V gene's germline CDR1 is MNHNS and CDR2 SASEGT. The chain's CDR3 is CASRTAGVTNSPLHF. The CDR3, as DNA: TGTGCCAGCCGAACGGCGGGGGTTACTAATTCACCCCTCCACTTT.

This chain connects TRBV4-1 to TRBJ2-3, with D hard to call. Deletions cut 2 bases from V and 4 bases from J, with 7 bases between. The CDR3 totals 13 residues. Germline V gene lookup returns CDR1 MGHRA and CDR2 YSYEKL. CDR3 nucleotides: TGCGCCAGCAGCCAAAACGCTCCAGATACGCAGTATTTT. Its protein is CASSQNAPDTQYF.